This T cell receptor beta chain was sequenced during a study of T-cell memory formation after mild COVID-19. Findings and limits, study-wide: Prior to infection, memory already included some responding clones, suggesting cross-reactive memory joined. Whether day 37 second-wave clones are SARS-CoV-2-specific was not confirmed.

As concerns this clonotype: The antigen remains undetermined.

The CDR3 runs 12 residues. The V gene end was trimmed by 11 bases and the J gene end by 6 bases; junction bases not matched to a gene: 5. Germline lookup yields CDR1 MNHEY and CDR2 SVGAGI. A single record per CDR3 protein comes from TCRdb applying MiXCR to the 5' RACE reads. Of approximately 500,000 distinct CDR3 sequences listed, more than 20% were seen once; the top ten hold about 12%. This TCR derives from an adult woman who had mild COVID-19 (a few samples of this study predate the infection). Cell type and time point are not known. Sequencing was done on a sample of PBMCs or a T cell subset sorted from them (not recorded which). V gene TRBV6-5 combines with J gene TRBJ2-1, with 9 bases that match TRBD2. Written as DNA, the CDR3 is TGTGCCTCAGGACTAGCGACCAATGAGCAGTTCTTC. It yields the protein CASGLATNEQFF.